The 25 T cell receptor beta chains below were found in one sample sequenced in a study of T cells in Graves' hyperthyroidism and ophthalmopathy. RNA transcripts served as the template for amplifying TCR beta CDR3 regions. TCR CDR3 regions were first amplified by RT-PCR with HTBI primers. TCRdb ran MiXCR on the multiplex PCR reads and lists one entry per CDR3 protein. Counted here are hundreds of thousands of distinct CDR3 sequences, around 15% occurring once; the ten biggest clones make up about 9.4%. Sequencing was done on a sample of blood. These receptors came from a woman in her late teens or twenties with Graves' hyperthyroidism.

This clonotype was counted a few times. The gene calls are TRBV7-3 and TRBJ2-2; 8 positions match TRBD2. The CDR3 is made up of 16 amino acids. With 1 base clipped from V and 3 bases from J, the junction kept 4 bases outside the gene matches. The V gene's germline CDR1 is SGHTA and CDR2 FQGTGA. CDR3 protein: CASSLILAGHTGELFF. In nucleotides, the CDR3 is TGTGCCAGCAGCTTAATTCTAGCGGGTCACACCGGGGAGCTGTTTTTT.

For this clonotype: This may stem from a read error, because a much larger clone lies one nucleotide away. This chain uses TRBV12-3 or TRBV12-4 with TRBJ2-1; 8 nucleotides line up with TRBD2. The DNA end is a closer match to TRBJ2-7, so the J assignment may be wrong. CDR3 size: 14 residues. The CDR3 DNA reads TGTGCCAGCAGGCCGGGGGCGGGGGGCAATGAGCAGTACTTC. This codes for CASRPGAGGNEQYF.

This clonotype was seen repeatedly, ten times or more. The chain employs TRBV30 and TRBJ2-3; 14 bases fit TRBD2. The CDR3 is made up of 16 amino acids. The germline V gene encodes CDR1 GTSNPN and CDR2 SVGIG (reference sequence). The J segment lost 3 bases and the V segment lost 2 bases, leaving 4 bases of the junction unmatched. In nucleotides, the CDR3 is TGTGCCTGGAGTTCGGGACTAGCGGGAGCTACAGATACGCAGTATTTT. Translation gives CAWSSGLAGATDTQYF.

This clonotype was counted many times. The J gene is TRBJ1-5, the V gene TRBV28; D is perhaps TRBD1 (5 bases). The germline CDR1 and CDR2 sequences are MDHEN and SYDVKM. Trimming stripped 5 bases from V and 5 bases from J, with 10 bases between. The CDR3 totals 13 residues. The CDR3 loop is CASSRQGYQPQHF. DNA of the CDR3: TGTGCCAGCAGTCGTCAGGGCTATCAGCCCCAGCATTTT.

This clonotype was seen repeatedly, ten times or more. The V and J genes are TRBV27 and TRBJ2-7; TRBD1 might be the D (6 bases). Trimming cost V 7 bases and J 2 bases, with 21 bases left between them. The CDR3 consists of 16 residues. CDR1 MNHEY and CDR2 SMNVEV come from the germline V gene (reference sequence). The CDR3 loop reads CASTPSTQGPAYEQYF. CDR3 nucleotides: TGTGCCAGCACACCTTCGACTCAGGGGCCCGCCTACGAGCAGTACTTC.

The genes are TRBV16 and TRBJ1-5; TRBD1 matches 8 bases. Unmatched junction bases numbered 5, after V lost 3 bases and J lost 7 bases. The CDR3 has 14 residues. Germline V gene data show CDR1 as KGHSY and CDR2 as FQNENV. CDR3 sequence (DNA): TGTGCCAGCAGCCACCGACAGGGGAACCAGCCCCAGCATTTT. Translation: CASSHRQGNQPQHF. Using reference TRBV16 and TRBJ1-5 for the parts outside the CDR3, the full variable domain is GEEVAQTPKHLVRGEGQKAKLYCAPIKGHSYVFWYQQVLKNEFKFLISFQNENVFDETGMPKERFSAKCLPNSPCSLEIQATKLEDSAVYFCASSHRQGNQPQHFGDGTRLSIL.

This clonotype was found many times. CDR3 region: CASSLSRGLAGGGQYF. The CDR3, as DNA: TGTGCCAGCAGCCTCTCACGGGGCCTAGCGGGAGGAGGGCAGTATTTT. This rearrangement joins TRBV2 to TRBJ2-3; 11 bases match TRBD2. Germline-derived CDR1 and CDR2 are SNHLY and FYNNEI. The CDR3 loop spans 16 amino acids. V lost 6 bases, J lost 11 bases, and 16 bases stayed unmatched.

This rearrangement joins TRBV11-2 to TRBJ2-5; no clear D gene. V was cut by 4 bases and J by 2 bases, with 8 bases left in between. This CDR3 spans 13 amino acids. Germline V gives CDR1 SGHAT, CDR2 FQNNGV. CDR3 residues: CASSSKGQETQYF. The CDR3 nucleotides read TGTGCCAGCAGCTCTAAGGGACAAGAGACCCAGTACTTC.

Details on this clonotype: A much bigger clone sits one base away, suggesting this may be a read error. The CDR3 sequence is CASSRWAGANEQFF. The CDR3 DNA reads TGTGCCAGCAGCCGATGGGCGGGAGCCAATGAGCAGTTCTTC. V usage is TRBV7-3 and J usage is TRBJ2-1; the match to TRBD2 covers 7 bases. The CDR3 runs 14 residues. The junction had 7 bases not matched to a gene; V was cut back by 5 bases and J by 6 bases. Germline CDR1 and CDR2: SGHTA and FQGTGA.

This clonotype was found many times. The genes are TRBV19 and TRBJ1-1; D perhaps matches TRBD1 (6 bases). Trimming removed 4 bases at V and 0 bases at J, with 6 bases between. The CDR3 contains 13 residues. Germline lookup yields CDR1 LNHDA and CDR2 SQIVND (reference sequence). Written as DNA, the CDR3 is TGTGCCAGTAGTAGACAGGTGAACACTGAAGCTTTCTTT. Its translation: CASSRQVNTEAFF.

This clonotype has a count of ten or more. V and J are TRBV9 and TRBJ2-7; TRBD2 agrees at 9 bases. The V gene's germline CDR1 is SGDLS and CDR2 YYNGEE. V lost 4 bases to trimming and J lost 0 bases; unmatched junction nucleotides: 8. The CDR3 extends over 16 amino acids. The CDR3 spells CASSHPTSGISYEQYF. CDR3 nucleotides: TGTGCCAGCAGCCATCCGACTAGCGGTATCTCCTACGAGCAGTACTTC. Variable domain in full (rest from reference TRBV9 and TRBJ2-7): DSGVTQTPKHLITATGQRVTLRCSPRSGDLSVYWYQQSLDQGLQFLIQYYNGEERAKGNILERFSAQQFPDLHSELNLSSLELGDSALYFCASSHPTSGISYEQYFGPGTRLTVT.

This clonotype has a handful of counts. The CDR3 nucleotides are TGTGCCCAACGGGGGCGCAAGGACGTTCGACAGCCCCAGCATTTT. This translates into CAQRGRKDVRQPQHF. The V gene is TRBV18, the J gene TRBJ1-5; D may be TRBD1 (6 bases). CDR3 length equals 15 residues. Germline CDR1 is KGHSH and CDR2 is LQKENI. Between the trimmed V and J ends, which lost 11 bases and 7 bases, there was a span of 24 bases.

This clonotype was seen more than once but under ten times. The CDR3 protein is CSVMVLSNEKLFF. The CDR3 nucleotides are TGCAGCGTCATGGTGCTCTCTAATGAAAAACTGTTTTTT. This chain uses TRBV29-1 with TRBJ1-4, with D unresolved. From germline, CDR1 is SQVTM and CDR2 ANQGSEA. This CDR3 comprises 13 residues. V lost 6 bases and J 3 bases, leaving 11 bases between the germline ends. The whole variable domain, filled in from reference TRBV29-1 and TRBJ1-4, reads SAVISQKPSRDICQRGTSLTIQCQVDSQVTMMFWYRQQPGQSLTLIATANQGSEATYESGFVIDKFPISRPNLTFSTLTVSNMSPEDSSIYLCSVMVLSNEKLFFGSGTQLSVL.

This clonotype was observed a few times. The chain is built from TRBV7-6 and TRBJ1-1, with no clear D. V gave up 5 bases and J gave up 11 bases, with 21 bases separating them. CDR1 and CDR2 from the germline V gene are SGHVS and FNYEAQ. The CDR3 extends over 14 amino acids. The CDR3 nucleotides read TGTGCCAGCAGCCCTGGGCCTCCGAGGGCGCGTGCTTTCTTT. Translated: CASSPGPPRARAFF.

The chain employs TRBV20-1 and TRBJ2-7; TRBD2 is a possible D gene (5 bases). The germline V gene encodes CDR1 DFQATT and CDR2 SNEGSKA (reference sequence). The CDR3 spans 17 residues. V was cut by 0 bases and J by 2 bases, with 20 bases left in between. The CDR3 bases are TGCAGTGCTAGAGATGTGGCGAAAGGAGGAGGAACCTACGAGCAGTACTTC. Residues: CSARDVAKGGGTYEQYF.

This clonotype was counted ten times or more. V gene TRBV4-2 combines with J gene TRBJ2-3; the D is unclear. Trimming took 0 bases from V and 3 from J, leaving 10 bases between them. Germline CDR1 LGHNA, CDR2 YNFKEQ. The CDR3 spans 15 residues. The CDR3 DNA is TGTGCCAGCAGCCAAGAATTGGCGGTGACAGATACGCAGTATTTT. This gives the protein CASSQELAVTDTQYF.

Many counts were recorded for this clonotype. J is TRBJ2-1 and V is TRBV20-1, with TRBD2 matching over 9 bases. Germline V lookup: CDR1 DFQATT, CDR2 SNEGSKA (reference sequence). This CDR3 spans 14 amino acids. V lost 4 bases and J lost 7; bases outside the gene matches: 8. As DNA, the CDR3 is TGCAGTGCTATGACTAGCGGTTCGTGGAATGAGCAGTTCTTC. It encodes CSAMTSGSWNEQFF.

The gene calls are TRBV5-1 and TRBJ1-3; TRBD1 might be the D (5 bases). Germline CDR1 SGHRS, CDR2 YFSETQ. CDR3 length: 15 amino acids. Trimming shortened V by 3 bases and J by 2 bases, and 12 bases separated the two germline ends. CDR3 nucleotides: TGCGCCAGCAGCTCGTTAGCGGGACCTGGAAACACCATATATTTT. Amino acids: CASSSLAGPGNTIYF.

This clonotype was counted ten times or more. The rearrangement links TRBV7-2 to TRBJ2-3; D ambiguous. This CDR3 region has 16 residues. Between the trimmed V and J ends, which lost 4 bases and 2 bases, there was a span of 16 bases. CDR1 is SGHTA and CDR2 is FQGNSA in the germline V gene. Here the CDR3 reads CASSSPFAPDTDTQYF. The DNA for the CDR3 is TGTGCCAGCAGCTCCCCTTTCGCGCCTGACACAGATACGCAGTATTTT.

At least ten counts were recorded for this clonotype. The rearrangement uses TRBV18 and TRBJ2-1; D not certain. V was shortened by 6 bases and J by 3 bases, with 15 bases between the two germline ends. Per germline, CDR1 KGHSH and CDR2 LQKENI. CDR3 length: 15 amino acids. The CDR3 here is CASSRSGFGYNEQFF. In nucleotides, the CDR3 is TGTGCCAGCTCCCGGTCTGGATTTGGCTACAATGAGCAGTTCTTC. The full variable domain, its missing parts supplied by reference TRBV18 and TRBJ2-1, is NAGVMQNPRHLVRRRGQEARLRCSPMKGHSHVYWYRQLPEEGLKFMVYLQKENIIDESGMPKERFSAEFPKEGPSILRIQQVVRGDSAAYFCASSRSGFGYNEQFFGPGTRLTVL.

At least ten counts were recorded for this clonotype. V usage is TRBV7-2 and J usage is TRBJ1-1; perhaps TRBD1 as D (6 bases). Trimming cost V 5 bases and J 7 bases, with 17 bases left between them. Germline CDR1 SGHTA, CDR2 FQGNSA. The CDR3 sequence is 14 residues long. CDR3 residues: CASSRGGTLGEAFF. DNA of the CDR3: TGTGCCAGCAGCCGAGGGGGGACATTAGGTGAAGCTTTCTTT.

This clonotype was observed many times. The chain couples TRBV28 to TRBJ2-1; 11 nucleotides align to TRBD2. Germline values: CDR1 MDHEN, CDR2 SYDVKM. The CDR3 contains 14 residues. Trimming removed 3 bases from V and 8 bases from J; junction bases left unmatched: 3. CDR3 DNA: TGTGCCAGCAGTTTGGTAGCGGGAGGGGATGAGCAGTTCTTC. This sequence encodes CASSLVAGGDEQFF.

This clonotype was picked up a small number of times. This sequence joins TRBV6-1 and TRBJ1-2, with D maybe TRBD1 (5 bases). Trimming removed 8 bases from V and 3 bases from J, with 10 bases in between. The CDR3 consists of 12 residues. From germline, CDR1 is MNHNS and CDR2 SASEGT. The CDR3 reads CASGAVHYGYTF. CDR3 DNA: TGTGCCAGCGGGGCAGTTCACTATGGCTACACCTTC.

The CDR3 sequence: CASSMSLWGSNQPQHF. The CDR3 region has the DNA TGTGCCAGTAGTATGAGTCTCTGGGGGAGCAATCAGCCCCAGCATTTT. The chain couples TRBV19 to TRBJ1-5, with D perhaps matching TRBD1 (5 bases). This CDR3 is built from 16 residues. Trimming shortened V by 3 bases and J by 1 base, and 13 bases separated the two germline ends. From germline, CDR1 is LNHDA and CDR2 SQIVND (reference sequence).

The chain has TRBV4-2 and TRBJ1-2; 8 bases are shared with TRBD1. J gave up 3 bases and V 0 bases, and 6 bases lay outside the gene matches. CDR1 is LGHNA and CDR2 is YNFKEQ in the germline V gene. The CDR3 has 16 residues. The CDR3 DNA follows: TGTGCCAGCAGCCAAGACCCCTTGACAGGGGACTATGGCTACACCTTC. It codes for CASSQDPLTGDYGYTF.